What follows are 10 T cell receptor beta chains derived from one specimen sequenced in a study of T-cell memory formation after mild COVID-19. One entry per CDR3 protein, called by TCRdb with MiXCR from the 5' RACE reads. The sample includes approximately 210,000 distinct CDR3 sequences, under 12% of them seen just once. Input material: PBMCs or a T cell subset sorted from them (not recorded which). These receptors all come from a young man who had mild COVID-19 (a few samples of this study predate the infection). Cell type and time point are not known.

The table lists this clonotype with a few counts. The chain combines TRBV6-6 with TRBJ1-5; the D is unclear. CDR1 and CDR2 from the germline V gene are MNHNY and SVGAGI (reference sequence). The CDR3 runs 14 residues. Trimming took off 8 bases at V and 4 bases at J, with 15 bases between the two ends. Written as DNA, the CDR3 is TGTGCCAGCGTGGAGGTCGGGCGGAATCAGCCCCAGCATTTT. Encoded protein: CASVEVGRNQPQHF.

The CDR3 nucleotides read TGTGCCTGGACCCAGGGGAGCGGCACAGATACGCAGTATTTT. Protein product: CAWTQGSGTDTQYF. This chain links TRBV30 with TRBJ2-3; tentative D call: TRBD1 (6 bases). Deletions cut 4 bases from V and 1 base from J, with 12 bases between. CDR1 GTSNPN and CDR2 SVGIG come from the germline V gene (reference sequence). The CDR3 spans 14 residues.

This chain connects TRBV9 to TRBJ1-4; the D gene is possibly TRBD1 (6 bases). V gave up 3 bases and J gave up 8 bases, with 17 bases separating them. The CDR3 runs 15 residues. CDR1 and CDR2 from the germline V gene are SGDLS and YYNGEE. DNA for the CDR3: TGTGCCAGCAGCGCCTCCGGAGGGGGATACGAAAAACTGTTTTTT. It specifies CASSASGGGYEKLFF.

This chain uses TRBV7-9 with TRBJ2-5; perhaps TRBD1 as D (6 bases). The CDR3 has 14 amino acids. Germline-derived CDR1 and CDR2 are SEHNR and FQNEAQ (reference sequence). Between the trimmed V and J ends, which lost 4 bases and 1 base, there was a span of 10 bases. The CDR3 DNA is TGTGCCAGCAGCTCAGGGGCCAGCCAAGAGACCCAGTACTTC. It yields the protein CASSSGASQETQYF.

At least ten counts were recorded for this clonotype. The V and J genes are TRBV7-2 and TRBJ2-1, with D perhaps TRBD1 or TRBD2 (5 bases each). The CDR3 has 12 amino acids. Looked up from germline, CDR1 is SGHTA and CDR2 is FQGNSA. Trimming took off 5 bases at V and 13 bases at J, with 15 bases between the two ends. In DNA, the CDR3 is TGTGCCAGCAGCACCCCCCTGGGGGTCCAGTTCTTC. Its translation is CASSTPLGVQFF. The variable domain in full, completed from reference TRBV7-2 and TRBJ2-1, reads GAGVSQSPSNKVTEKGKDVELRCDPISGHTALYWYRQSLGQGLEFLIYFQGNSAPDKSGLPSDRFSAERTGGSVSTLTIQRTQQEDSAVYLCASSTPLGVQFFGPGTRLTVL.

This clonotype was observed a handful of times. J is TRBJ2-6 and V is TRBV7-2, with TRBD1 matching over 11 bases. In germline, CDR1 is SGHTA, CDR2 FQGNSA. The ends lost 5 bases at V and 6 bases at J; junction bases unmatched: 6. The CDR3 contains 16 residues. The CDR3 here is CASSPWTGGEANVLTF. The CDR3 DNA follows: TGTGCCAGCAGCCCCTGGACAGGGGGCGAGGCCAACGTCCTGACTTTC. The whole variable domain, filled in from reference TRBV7-2 and TRBJ2-6, reads GAGVSQSPSNKVTEKGKDVELRCDPISGHTALYWYRQSLGQGLEFLIYFQGNSAPDKSGLPSDRFSAERTGGSVSTLTIQRTQQEDSAVYLCASSPWTGGEANVLTFGAGSRLTVL.

The gene calls are TRBV12-3 or TRBV12-4 and TRBJ2-3, with D uncertain. The ends were cut back, 6 bases at V and 6 bases at J, with 16 bases in the middle. CDR3 length: 14 amino acids. For the CDR3, the DNA is TGTGCCAGCAGCCAGACAAGGTTCAGTGATACGCAGTATTTT. Translation: CASSQTRFSDTQYF.

The V and J genes are TRBV20-1 and TRBJ2-3, with D possibly matching TRBD2 (7 bases). The CDR3 has 14 residues. Germline lookup yields CDR1 DFQATT and CDR2 SNEGSKA (reference sequence). Trimming removed 5 bases at V and 1 base at J, with 13 bases between. CDR3 in DNA: TGCAGTGCTGGATTGCGGGGGCGCACAGATACGCAGTATTTT. It codes for CSAGLRGRTDTQYF.

This clonotype was detected a few times. The chain combines TRBV7-2 with TRBJ2-5, with no clear D. Trimming shortened V by 4 bases and J by 1 base, and 7 bases separated the two germline ends. The CDR3 length is 13 residues. CDR1 SGHTA and CDR2 FQGNSA come from the germline V gene. CDR3 sequence reads: CASSSLRQETQYF. CDR3 nucleotides: TGTGCCAGCAGCTCATTGCGCCAAGAGACCCAGTACTTC.

The chain carries TRBV11-1 and TRBJ2-3, with D hard to call. This CDR3 comprises 13 residues. V lost 7 bases to trimming and J lost 1 base, with 9 bases between them. CDR1 is SGHAT and CDR2 is FQDESV in the germline V gene (reference sequence). The CDR3 nucleotides read TGTGCCAGCACCGCCCCGGGCACAGATACGCAGTATTTT. It codes for CASTAPGTDTQYF.